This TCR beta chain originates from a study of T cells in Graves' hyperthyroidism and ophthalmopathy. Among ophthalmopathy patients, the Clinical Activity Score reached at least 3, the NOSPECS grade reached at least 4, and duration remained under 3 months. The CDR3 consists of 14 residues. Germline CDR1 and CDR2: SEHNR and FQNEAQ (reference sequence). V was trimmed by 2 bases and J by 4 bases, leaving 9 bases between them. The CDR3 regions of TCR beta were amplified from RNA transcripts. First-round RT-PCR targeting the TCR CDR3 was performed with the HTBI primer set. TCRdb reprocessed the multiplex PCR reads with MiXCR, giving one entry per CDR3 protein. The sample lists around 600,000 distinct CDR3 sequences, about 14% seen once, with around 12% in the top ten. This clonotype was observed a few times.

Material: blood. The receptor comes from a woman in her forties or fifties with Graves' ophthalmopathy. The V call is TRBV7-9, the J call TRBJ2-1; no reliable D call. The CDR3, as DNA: TGTGCCAGCAGCTTAATTGGTCCGTACAATGAGCAGTTCTTC. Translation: CASSLIGPYNEQFF. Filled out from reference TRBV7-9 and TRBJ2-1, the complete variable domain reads DTGVSQNPRHKITKRGQNVTFRCDPISEHNRLYWYRQTLGQGPEFLTYFQNEAQLEKSRLLSDRFSAERPKGSFSTLEIQRTEQGDSAMYLCASSLIGPYNEQFFGPGTRLTVL.